Each of the 2 T cell receptor beta chains below was sequenced from the same sample in a study of blood T cells in healthy people across ages. Primed by a sample-barcoded 5' primer and a J-beta primer mix, a second PCR proceeded for about 7 to 12 cycles. Each CDR3 protein gets one entry after TCRdb re-called the 5' RACE reads with MiXCR. In the table there are about 650,000 distinct CDR3 sequences, roughly 30% of which are singletons. Sequenced material: blood. These receptors came from a woman of 80 years or more in good health.

This clonotype was detected a few times. This could be a read error, since a much larger clone is one nucleotide away. This chain uses TRBV6-6 with TRBJ1-2, with D perhaps matching TRBD1 (5 bases). The germline gives CDR1 MNHNY, CDR2 SVGAGI (reference sequence). The CDR3 spans 15 residues. In DNA form, the CDR3 reads TGTGGAGGGGCGGCCAAACTCGGGGTTCGCCATGGCTACACCTTC. Translated, it gives CGGAAKLGVRHGYTF.

This clonotype has ten or more counts. The gene calls are TRBV6-2 or TRBV6-3 and TRBJ2-7; D may be TRBD1 (6 bases). The CDR3 has 15 residues. V was shortened by 0 bases and J by 3 bases, with 12 bases between the two germline ends. CDR1 is MNHEY and CDR2 is SVGEGT in the germline V gene. In nucleotides, the CDR3 is TGTGCCAGCAGTTACTCGGGGGCCGACCTCTACGAGCAGTACTTC. Translated, it gives CASSYSGADLYEQYF.